This T cell receptor beta chain was identified during a study of cytomegalovirus exposure and HLA in healthy donors. Overall study context: A subsequent analysis reported that the 120 or so validation repertoires were produced on the same platform that had also been used for the approximately 710 first-cohort repertoires.

CDR3 length: 17 amino acids. V gave up 2 bases and J gave up 0 bases, with 13 bases separating them. The germline gives CDR1 LGHNA, CDR2 YSLEER. This clone was found once. Its target is unknown. General study results and limits: Published work reported that the classifier diagnosed cytomegalovirus status with high specificity and sensitivity. The tendency of first-cohort TCR clusters to co-occur in the 120 or so validation repertoires emerged from a later analysis.

Sequencing was performed with immunoSEQ multiplex PCR; in TCRdb, only in-frame clones are kept and a portion is missing. The sample holds 150,000 to 180,000 clones, approximately 86% seen once. Sequenced input: PBMCs. The chain links TRBV4-3 to TRBJ2-2; tentative D call: TRBD1 (6 bases). The TCR was taken from a young man in good health and CMV-seropositive. This chain's CDR3 is CASSQHRAPTNTGELFF. The CDR3 DNA follows: TGCGCCAGCAGCCAACACAGGGCACCAACGAACACCGGGGAGCTGTTTTTT.